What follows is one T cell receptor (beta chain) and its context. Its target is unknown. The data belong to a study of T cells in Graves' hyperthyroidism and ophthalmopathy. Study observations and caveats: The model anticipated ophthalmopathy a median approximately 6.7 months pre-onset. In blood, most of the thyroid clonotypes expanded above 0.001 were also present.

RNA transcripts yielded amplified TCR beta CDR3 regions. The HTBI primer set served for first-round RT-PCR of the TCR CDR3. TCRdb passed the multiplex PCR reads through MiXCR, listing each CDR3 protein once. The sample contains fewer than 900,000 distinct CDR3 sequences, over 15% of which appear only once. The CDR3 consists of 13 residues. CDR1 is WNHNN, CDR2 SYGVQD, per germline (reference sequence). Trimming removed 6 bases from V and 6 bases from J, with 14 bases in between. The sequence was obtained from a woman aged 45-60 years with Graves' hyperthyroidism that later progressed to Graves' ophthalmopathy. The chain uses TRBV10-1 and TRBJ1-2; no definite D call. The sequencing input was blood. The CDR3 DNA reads TGCGCCAGCAGCGCTGGATCGACGGATGGCTACACCTTC. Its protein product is CASSAGSTDGYTF.